What follows are 29 T cell receptor beta chains derived from one specimen sequenced in a study of T cells in Graves' hyperthyroidism and ophthalmopathy. Amplification yielded TCR beta CDR3 regions, with RNA transcripts as the source. HTBI primers were employed in a first-round RT-PCR of the TCR CDR3. TCRdb re-analysed the multiplex PCR reads in MiXCR, keeping a single row per CDR3 protein. The table shows 450,000 to 600,000 distinct CDR3 sequences, with roughly 21% occurring only once. The specimen was blood. The receptors were gathered from a man aged 40-55 years with Graves' ophthalmopathy.

This clonotype was seen repeatedly, ten times or more. V usage is TRBV5-1 and J usage is TRBJ1-2; possible D gene TRBD1, 5 bases. With 3 bases removed from V and 2 bases from J, the gap between germline ends came to 17 bases. The length of the CDR3 is 16 residues. Germline CDR1 is SGHRS and CDR2 is YFSETQ. The CDR3 nucleotides are TGCGCCAGCAGCTCTGGAGTCGGAACAGGAAACTATGGCTACACCTTC. Translating it yields CASSSGVGTGNYGYTF.

This clonotype was counted only a few times. The V and J genes are TRBV5-1 and TRBJ2-7, with TRBD2 matching 7 bases. Germline CDR1 SGHRS, CDR2 YFSETQ. The CDR3 totals 16 residues. V lost 4 bases to trimming and J lost 5 bases; unmatched junction nucleotides: 15. The CDR3 nucleotides read TGCGCCAGCAGCCTAATCGGCGGGGGATCGGGGAACGAGCAGTACTTC. Its translation: CASSLIGGGSGNEQYF.

This clonotype occurred a few times. The V gene is TRBV12-5, the J gene TRBJ1-2; no clear D gene. Between the trimmed V and J ends, which lost 1 base and 2 bases, there was a span of 8 bases. The CDR3 runs to 14 residues. Germline CDR1 is LGHNT and CDR2 is FRNRAP. The CDR3 loop reads CASGLGATNYGYTF. The DNA of the CDR3 is TGTGCTAGTGGTTTGGGGGCTACGAACTATGGCTACACCTTC.

The chain couples TRBV6-4 to TRBJ2-3; D call uncertain. CDR3 length equals 16 residues. Per the germline V gene, CDR1 is MRHNA and CDR2 is SNTAGT. V was shortened by 5 bases and J by 1 base, with 16 bases between the two germline ends. In DNA form, the CDR3 reads TGTGCCAGCAGTTATACTTTGAGTGCGGGCACAGATACGCAGTATTTT. Translating it yields CASSYTLSAGTDTQYF.

This clonotype was observed a handful of times. The CDR3 DNA follows: TGTGCCAGCAGCTCTGGGGGATTGAGCACTGAAGCTTTCTTT. This codes for CASSSGGLSTEAFF. The gene calls are TRBV13 and TRBJ1-1, with D possibly matching TRBD1 (5 bases). The V end lost 4 bases, the J end lost 4 bases, and 13 bases lay between the germline ends. Germline V gene sequence: CDR1 PRHDT, CDR2 FYEKMQ (reference sequence). The CDR3 length is 14 residues. Full variable domain (remainder filled in from reference TRBV13 and TRBJ1-1): AAGVIQSPRHLIKEKRETATLKCYPIPRHDTVYWYQQGPGQDPQFLISFYEKMQSDKGSIPDRFSAQQFSDYHSELNMSSLELGDSALYFCASSSGGLSTEAFFGQGTRLTVV.

This clonotype has just a few counts. The rearrangement links TRBV20-1 to TRBJ2-3, with D perhaps assigned TRBD1 or TRBD2 (6 bases each). Trimming left V 2 bases short and J 5 bases short, with 11 bases between. Germline values: CDR1 DFQATT, CDR2 SNEGSKA (reference sequence). This CDR3 is built from 13 residues. CDR3 sequence: CSARRGGLDTQYF. CDR3 coding DNA: TGCAGTGCTAGACGAGGGGGGTTAGATACGCAGTATTTT.

V is TRBV19 and J is TRBJ1-5; unclear D gene. This CDR3 contains 14 residues. CDR1 LNHDA and CDR2 SQIVND come from the germline V gene (reference sequence). Trimming cost V 3 bases and J 4 bases, with 10 bases left between them. CDR3: CASSILHSNQPQHF. CDR3 in DNA: TGTGCCAGTAGTATCCTCCACTCAAATCAGCCCCAGCATTTT.

The CDR3 DNA reads TGTGCCACCAGAGATAGCGGGAGGTCTATTGATACGCAGTATTTT. It specifies CATRDSGRSIDTQYF. The chain couples TRBV24-1 to TRBJ2-3; 10 bases agree with TRBD2. The CDR3 is 15 amino acids. Trimming took 7 bases from V and 6 from J; bases not matched to a gene: 9. Germline V lookup: CDR1 KGHDR, CDR2 SFDVKD.

This clonotype occurred many times. The chain carries TRBV5-1 and TRBJ2-3, with unresolved D. Germline CDR1 and CDR2: SGHRS and YFSETQ. This CDR3 contains 14 residues. V lost 0 bases and J lost 6, with 11 bases in between. CDR3 residues: CASSLVPAQDTQYF. For the CDR3, the DNA is TGCGCCAGCAGCTTGGTCCCAGCCCAGGATACGCAGTATTTT.

There are many counts of this clonotype. The chain carries TRBV5-1 and TRBJ1-6; D is uncertain. Trimming took off 2 bases at V and 8 bases at J, with 17 bases between the two ends. Germline V gives CDR1 SGHRS, CDR2 YFSETQ. There are 16 residues in the CDR3. The CDR3, as DNA: TGCGCCAGCAGCTTAAGATCCGGAGGCGTTGATTCACCCCTCCACTTT. Its translation is CASSLRSGGVDSPLHF. Together with reference TRBV5-1 and TRBJ1-6, the CDR3 gives the full variable domain: KAGVTQTPRYLIKTRGQQVTLSCSPISGHRSVSWYQQTPGQGLQFLFEYFSETQRNKGNFPGRFSGRQFSNSRSEMNVSTLELGDSALYLCASSLRSGGVDSPLHFGNGTRLTVT.

This clonotype occurred a few times. This chain connects TRBV5-1 to TRBJ2-1, with 9 nucleotides matching TRBD2. CDR1 SGHRS and CDR2 YFSETQ come from the germline V gene. V lost 0 bases to trimming and J lost 4 bases; unmatched junction nucleotides: 8. This CDR3 contains 17 residues. CDR3 sequence reads: CASSLGVSGGQYNEQFF. The CDR3 DNA reads TGCGCCAGCAGCTTGGGAGTTAGCGGGGGCCAATACAATGAGCAGTTCTTC.

At least ten counts were recorded for this clonotype. This chain joins TRBV11-2 and TRBJ1-2; the match to TRBD1 covers 8 bases. This CDR3 comprises 17 residues. Trimming took 1 base from V and 8 from J; bases not matched to a gene: 15. Germline V gives CDR1 SGHAT, CDR2 FQNNGV. The CDR3 sequence: CASSLASTGAFSWGYTF. The CDR3 coding sequence is TGTGCCAGCAGCTTAGCTTCGACAGGGGCCTTTAGTTGGGGCTACACCTTC. Full variable domain (rest looked up from reference TRBV11-2 and TRBJ1-2): EAGVAQSPRYKIIEKRQSVAFWCNPISGHATLYWYQQILGQGPKLLIQFQNNGVVDDSQLPKDRFSAERLKGVDSTLKIQPAKLEDSAVYLCASSLASTGAFSWGYTFGSGTRLTVV.

This clonotype was counted at least ten times. The rearrangement links TRBV11-1 to TRBJ1-1; perhaps TRBD1 as D (5 bases). The CDR3 is made up of 15 amino acids. Germline V lookup: CDR1 SGHAT, CDR2 FQDESV (reference sequence). V lost 2 bases, J lost 1 base, and 11 bases lay in between. CDR3 sequence reads: CASSLRGGANTEAFF. Written as DNA, the CDR3 is TGTGCCAGCAGCTTAAGGGGAGGGGCGAACACTGAAGCTTTCTTT.

This clonotype was observed a few times. The chain links TRBV11-2 to TRBJ1-4, with D hard to call. This CDR3 is 17 amino acids long. The germline gives CDR1 SGHAT, CDR2 FQNNGV. Trimming pared 0 bases from V and 0 bases from J, leaving 11 bases between. The CDR3 sequence: CASSLDRAVATNEKLFF. The CDR3 coding sequence is TGTGCCAGCAGCTTAGATCGGGCGGTTGCAACTAATGAAAAACTGTTTTTT.

The V and J genes are TRBV6-1 and TRBJ1-2, with 9 bases aligning to TRBD1. Germline V CDR1 and CDR2: MNHNS, SASEGT. The J segment lost 5 bases and the V segment lost 5 bases, leaving 6 bases of the junction unmatched. The CDR3 runs 14 residues. In DNA, the CDR3 is TGTGCCAGCAGTCCACAGGGGGCATGGTATGGCTACACCTTC. Translating it yields CASSPQGAWYGYTF.

This clonotype was observed a handful of times. J is TRBJ2-7 and V is TRBV14; D is ambiguous. Trimming pared 1 base from V and 3 bases from J, leaving 10 bases between. The CDR3 consists of 14 residues. Germline CDR1 is SGHDN and CDR2 is FVKESK. CDR3: CASSQARGYYEQYF. CDR3 sequence (DNA): TGTGCCAGCAGCCAAGCGCGAGGCTACTACGAGCAGTACTTC. The whole variable domain, remainder taken from reference TRBV14 and TRBJ2-7, is EAGVTQFPSHSVIEKGQTVTLRCDPISGHDNLYWYRRVMGKEIKFLLHFVKESKQDESGMPNNRFLAERTGGTYSTLKVQPAELEDSGVYFCASSQARGYYEQYFGPGTRLTVT.

The chain joins TRBV29-1 to TRBJ1-2; perhaps TRBD1 as D (5 bases). From germline, CDR1 is SQVTM and CDR2 ANQGSEA. This CDR3 has 14 amino acids. Trimming stripped 7 bases from V and 3 bases from J, with 18 bases between. The CDR3 DNA reads TGCAGCGGGGGGGGGGACCCAACCCACTATGGCTACACCTTC. Its translation is CSGGGDPTHYGYTF.

On this clonotype itself: The junction and the germline gene differ at one end; a read error may be behind it. DNA of the CDR3: TGTGCTAGCAGCTTAGAGGGGGGACACTTTTCTGGAAACACCATATATTTT. Translation: CASSLEGGHFSGNTIYF. The chain couples TRBV7-6 to TRBJ1-3; TRBD1 is a possible D gene (6 bases). Germline CDR1 and CDR2: SGHVS and FNYEAQ. The CDR3 length is 17 residues.

There are many counts of this clonotype. The CDR3, as DNA: TGTGCCAGCAGTCGGACAGATAACATGAACACTGAAGCTTTCTTT. This gives the protein CASSRTDNMNTEAFF. This chain uses TRBV6-1 with TRBJ1-1; tentative D call: TRBD1 (6 bases). Germline V CDR1 and CDR2: MNHNS, SASEGT. The CDR3 loop spans 15 amino acids. Trimming removed 5 bases at V and 0 bases at J, with 13 bases between.

This clonotype was observed a few times. This chain connects TRBV6-1 to TRBJ2-3; 7 positions match TRBD2. The ends lost 6 bases at V and 5 bases at J; junction bases unmatched: 8. The germline V gene encodes CDR1 MNHNS and CDR2 SASEGT. The CDR3 is 14 amino acids. Written as DNA, the CDR3 is TGTGCCAGCAGCCGGGCGGGGGAGGAAGATACGCAGTATTTT. Amino acids: CASSRAGEEDTQYF.

This clonotype was found a few times. The chain uses TRBV20-1 and TRBJ1-6, with 7 positions matching TRBD1. CDR1 DFQATT and CDR2 SNEGSKA come from the germline V gene (reference sequence). The CDR3 has 15 residues. The V and J ends lost 2 bases and 5 bases, in that order; junction bases with no gene match: 6. The CDR3 here is CSARRGTADNSPLHF. The CDR3 coding sequence is TGCAGTGCTAGAAGAGGGACAGCCGATAATTCACCCCTCCACTTT.

Ten or more counts support this clonotype. The chain couples TRBV12-3 or TRBV12-4 to TRBJ1-2; 7 positions match TRBD1. The CDR3 contains 15 residues. Trimming took 6 bases from V and 0 from J; bases not matched to a gene: 7. The CDR3 spells CASRQGGGPNYGYTF. The CDR3 bases are TGTGCCAGCAGGCAGGGAGGGGGCCCTAACTATGGCTACACCTTC.

The sample holds a few counts of this clonotype. The chain's CDR3 is CASSPTGGLTDTQYF. The CDR3 bases are TGTGCCAGCTCCCCTACAGGGGGCTTGACAGATACGCAGTATTTT. This chain joins TRBV18 and TRBJ2-3, with 9 bases identical to TRBD1. V dropped 6 bases and J dropped 3; count of bases not matched to a gene: 7. Germline V gene lookup returns CDR1 KGHSH and CDR2 LQKENI. This CDR3 region has 15 residues.

V is TRBV7-9 and J is TRBJ2-7; 7 bases match TRBD1. V was clipped by 4 bases and J by 2 bases; unmatched bases: 8. CDR1 is SEHNR and CDR2 is FQNEAQ in the germline V gene (reference sequence). There are 15 residues in the CDR3. The CDR3, as DNA: TGTGCCAGCAGCTCCGACAGGGAAAATCCCTACGAGCAGTACTTC. Encoded protein: CASSSDRENPYEQYF.

The CDR3 is CAISEPSSYEQYF. DNA of the CDR3: TGTGCCATCAGTGAACCGAGCTCCTACGAGCAGTACTTC. The V gene is TRBV10-3, the J gene TRBJ2-7; D call uncertain. This CDR3 is built from 13 residues. Per the germline V gene, CDR1 is ENHRY and CDR2 is SYGVKD. V gave up 3 bases and J gave up 0 bases, with 6 bases separating them.

Many counts were recorded for this clonotype. The rearrangement joins TRBV7-2 to TRBJ2-1; D unresolved. The germline gives CDR1 SGHTA, CDR2 FQGNSA. Trimming pared 5 bases from V and 5 bases from J, leaving 4 bases between. There are 11 residues in the CDR3. DNA for the CDR3: TGTGCCAGCAGCGTAAACAATGAGCAGTTCTTC. This encodes CASSVNNEQFF.

The chain links TRBV2 to TRBJ2-7; tentatively, D is TRBD2 (5 bases). The germline V gene encodes CDR1 SNHLY and CDR2 FYNNEI. The CDR3 is 15 amino acids. The V end was cut by 8 bases, the J end by 6 bases, with 23 bases between. The CDR3 region has the DNA TGTGCCAGCGCTCGAGTAGCGAGAGGGCCAGGCGAGCAGTACTTC. This encodes CASARVARGPGEQYF.

There are many counts of this clonotype. This sequence joins TRBV29-1 and TRBJ2-3; the match to TRBD1 covers 9 bases. After removal of 7 bases from V and 3 bases from J, the junction contained 2 bases not matched to a gene. This CDR3 has 12 amino acids. The germline CDR1 and CDR2 sequences are SQVTM and ANQGSEA. The CDR3: CSAGQGTDTQYF. The CDR3 DNA is TGCAGCGCCGGACAGGGGACAGATACGCAGTATTTT.

V usage is TRBV4-3 and J usage is TRBJ1-1; TRBD1 might be the D (5 bases). The CDR3 extends over 13 amino acids. V was cut by 1 base and J by 6 bases, with 9 bases left in between. Germline V lookup: CDR1 LGHNA, CDR2 YSLEER. CDR3 sequence reads: CASSQGWGSEAFF. The CDR3 DNA reads as TGCGCCAGCAGCCAAGGGTGGGGGTCTGAAGCTTTCTTT.